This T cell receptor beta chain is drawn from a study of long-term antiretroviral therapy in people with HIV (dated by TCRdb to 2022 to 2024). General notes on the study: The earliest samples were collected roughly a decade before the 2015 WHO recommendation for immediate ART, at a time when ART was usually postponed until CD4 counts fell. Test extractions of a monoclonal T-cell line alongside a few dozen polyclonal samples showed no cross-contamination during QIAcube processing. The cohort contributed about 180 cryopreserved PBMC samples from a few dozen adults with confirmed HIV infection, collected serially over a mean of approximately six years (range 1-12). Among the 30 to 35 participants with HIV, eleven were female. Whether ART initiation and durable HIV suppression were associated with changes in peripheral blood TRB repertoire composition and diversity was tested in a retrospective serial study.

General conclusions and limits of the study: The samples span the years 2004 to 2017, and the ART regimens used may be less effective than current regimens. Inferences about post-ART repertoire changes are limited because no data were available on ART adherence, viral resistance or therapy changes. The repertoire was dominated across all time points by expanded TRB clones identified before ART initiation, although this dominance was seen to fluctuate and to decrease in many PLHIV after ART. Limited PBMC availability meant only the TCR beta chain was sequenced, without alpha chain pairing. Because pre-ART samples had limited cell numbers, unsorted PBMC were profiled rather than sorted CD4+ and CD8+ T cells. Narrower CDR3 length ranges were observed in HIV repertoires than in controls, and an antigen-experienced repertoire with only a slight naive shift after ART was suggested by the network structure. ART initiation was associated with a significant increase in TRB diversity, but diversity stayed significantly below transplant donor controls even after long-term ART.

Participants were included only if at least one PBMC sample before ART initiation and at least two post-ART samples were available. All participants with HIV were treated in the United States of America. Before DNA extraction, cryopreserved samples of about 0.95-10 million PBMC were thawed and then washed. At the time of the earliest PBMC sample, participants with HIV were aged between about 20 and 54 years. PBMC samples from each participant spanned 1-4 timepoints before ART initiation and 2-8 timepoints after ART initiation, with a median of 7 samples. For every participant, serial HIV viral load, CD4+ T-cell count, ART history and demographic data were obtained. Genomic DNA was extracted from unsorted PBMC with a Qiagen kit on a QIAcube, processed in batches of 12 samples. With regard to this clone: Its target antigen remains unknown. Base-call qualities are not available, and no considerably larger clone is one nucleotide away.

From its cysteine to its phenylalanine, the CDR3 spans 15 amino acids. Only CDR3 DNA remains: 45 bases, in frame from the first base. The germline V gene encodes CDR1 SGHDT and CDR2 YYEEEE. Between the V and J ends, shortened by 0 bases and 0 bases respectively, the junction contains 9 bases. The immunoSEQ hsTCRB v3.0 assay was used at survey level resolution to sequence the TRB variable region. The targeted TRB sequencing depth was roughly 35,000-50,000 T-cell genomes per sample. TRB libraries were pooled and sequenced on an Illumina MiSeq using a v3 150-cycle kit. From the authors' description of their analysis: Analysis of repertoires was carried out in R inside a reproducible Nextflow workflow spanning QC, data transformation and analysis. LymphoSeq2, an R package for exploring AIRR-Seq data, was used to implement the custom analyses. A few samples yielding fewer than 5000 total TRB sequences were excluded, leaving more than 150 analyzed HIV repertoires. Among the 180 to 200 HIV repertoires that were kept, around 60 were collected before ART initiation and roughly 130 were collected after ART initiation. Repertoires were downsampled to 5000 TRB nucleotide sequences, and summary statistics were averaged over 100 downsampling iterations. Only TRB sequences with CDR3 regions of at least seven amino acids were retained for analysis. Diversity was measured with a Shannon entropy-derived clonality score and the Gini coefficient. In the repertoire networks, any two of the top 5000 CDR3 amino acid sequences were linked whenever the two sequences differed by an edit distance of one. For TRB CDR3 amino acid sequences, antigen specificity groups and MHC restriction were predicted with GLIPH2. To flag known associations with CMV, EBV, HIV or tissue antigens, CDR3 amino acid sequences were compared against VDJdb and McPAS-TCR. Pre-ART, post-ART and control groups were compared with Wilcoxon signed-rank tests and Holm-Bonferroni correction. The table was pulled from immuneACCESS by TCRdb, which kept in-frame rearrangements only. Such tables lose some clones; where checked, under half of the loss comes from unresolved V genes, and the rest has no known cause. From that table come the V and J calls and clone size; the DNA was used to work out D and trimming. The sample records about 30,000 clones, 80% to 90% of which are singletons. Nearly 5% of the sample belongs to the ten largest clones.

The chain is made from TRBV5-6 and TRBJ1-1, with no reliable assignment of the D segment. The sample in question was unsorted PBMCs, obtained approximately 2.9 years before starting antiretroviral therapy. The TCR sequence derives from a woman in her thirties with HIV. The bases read TGTGCCAGCAGCTTGGGCGTCGGACTGAACACTGAAGCTTTCTTT. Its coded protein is CASSLGVGLNTEAFF. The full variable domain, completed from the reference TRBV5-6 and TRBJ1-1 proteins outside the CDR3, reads DAGVTQSPTHLIKTRGQQVTLRCSPKSGHDTVSWYQQALGQGPQFIFQYYEEEERQRGNFPDRFSGHQFPNYSSELNVNALLLGDSALYLCASSLGVGLNTEAFFGQGTRLTVV.